This T cell receptor beta chain was obtained from a study of T-cell memory formation after mild COVID-19. Overall study findings and caveats: The study found contracting CD4+ clones mainly in CM and EM and contracting CD8+ clones in EMRA. Some responding clones appeared in pre-infection memory, suggesting cross-reactive memory joined.

This clonotype turned up a few times. Its antigen is unidentified. MiXCR, run by TCRdb on the 5' RACE reads, gives a single entry per CDR3 protein. The table shows over 40,000 distinct CDR3 sequences, with around 12% occurring only once. The receptor was derived from a man between 18 and 29 years old who had mild COVID-19 (a few samples of this study predate the infection). Cell type and time point are not known. The sequenced material came from PBMCs or a T cell subset sorted from them (not recorded which).

The CDR3 bases are TGTGCCAGCGCCCAAACTTGGGGGGCCGGCACCGGGGAGCTGTTTTTT. It is translated as CASAQTWGAGTGELFF. V usage is TRBV3-1 and J usage is TRBJ2-2; D could derive from TRBD1 or TRBD2 (6 bases each). The germline CDR1 and CDR2 sequences are LGHDT and YNNKEL (reference sequence). This CDR3 is built from 16 residues. Trimming stripped 8 bases from V and 4 bases from J, with 20 bases between.